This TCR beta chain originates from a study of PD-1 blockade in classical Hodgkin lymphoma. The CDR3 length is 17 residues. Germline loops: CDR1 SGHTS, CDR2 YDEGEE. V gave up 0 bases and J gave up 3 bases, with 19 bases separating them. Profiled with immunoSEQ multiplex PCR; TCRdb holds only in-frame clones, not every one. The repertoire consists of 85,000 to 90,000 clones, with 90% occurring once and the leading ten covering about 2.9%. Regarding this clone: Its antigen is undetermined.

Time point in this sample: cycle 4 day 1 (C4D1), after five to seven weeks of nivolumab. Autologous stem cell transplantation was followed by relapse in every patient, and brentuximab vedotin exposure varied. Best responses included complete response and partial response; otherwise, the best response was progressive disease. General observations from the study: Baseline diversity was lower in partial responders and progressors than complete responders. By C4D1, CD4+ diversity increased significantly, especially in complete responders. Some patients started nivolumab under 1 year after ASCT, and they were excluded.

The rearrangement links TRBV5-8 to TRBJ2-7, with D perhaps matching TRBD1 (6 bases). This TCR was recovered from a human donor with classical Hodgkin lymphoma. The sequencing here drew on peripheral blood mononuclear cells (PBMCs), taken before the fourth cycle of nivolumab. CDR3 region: CASSLAFFGRGHYEQYF. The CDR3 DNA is TGTGCCAGCAGCTTGGCGTTCTTCGGCAGGGGCCACTACGAGCAGTACTTC.